The 31 T cell receptor beta chains below come from one sample, sequenced in a study of cytomegalovirus exposure and HLA in healthy donors (dated by TCRdb to 2016 to 2017). Libraries were made using the immunoSEQ multiplex PCR assay. A mixture of 60 forward primers for TCR Vbeta segments and 13 reverse primers for TCR Jbeta segments was used in the multiplex PCR. What TCRdb holds here is the immuneACCESS table cut down to in-frame rearrangements. Part of the clones is not present; checked against another copy, under half of the missing clones reflect an unresolved V gene, and the others are unexplained. This sample gives some 65,000 clones in total; approximately 72% of them show up just once. The top ten clonotypes cover approximately 11% of the sample. Sequencing was carried out using PBMCs. These receptor sequences come from a woman aged 25-40 years in good health and CMV-seronegative.

This chain uses TRBV7-9 with TRBJ1-2; tentative D call: TRBD1 (6 bases). Trimming removed 1 base at V and 9 bases at J, with 18 bases between. Looked up from germline, CDR1 is SEHNR and CDR2 is FQNEAQ (reference sequence). The CDR3 runs 15 residues. The CDR3 DNA reads TGTGCCAGCAGCTTAGATACCGGGACACCCCTAAGCTACACCTTC. It encodes CASSLDTGTPLSYTF.

The chain is built from TRBV5-1 and TRBJ1-2; 9 nucleotides agree with TRBD1. The CDR3 is 18 amino acids. Unmatched junction bases numbered 17, after V lost 3 bases and J lost 5 bases. The germline V gene has CDR1 SGHRS and CDR2 YFSETQ. CDR3 amino acids: CASSSTSRTGEDYYGYTF. Written as DNA, the CDR3 is TGCGCCAGCAGCTCGACATCCAGGACAGGGGAGGATTATTATGGCTACACCTTC.

J is TRBJ2-3 and V is TRBV7-3, with 9 nucleotides matching TRBD1. The germline V gene encodes CDR1 SGHTA and CDR2 FQGTGA. The CDR3 is 16 amino acids. V trimming: 4 bases; J trimming: 0 bases; junction bases outside the gene matches: 5. The chain's CDR3 is CASSSWTGDSTDTQYF. The CDR3 DNA sequence: TGTGCCAGCAGCTCCTGGACAGGGGACAGCACAGATACGCAGTATTTT.

The count of this clone is one. The J gene is TRBJ2-7, the V gene TRBV5-1, with 9 bases that match TRBD1. V dropped 3 bases and J dropped 3; count of bases not matched to a gene: 7. The germline V gene encodes CDR1 SGHRS and CDR2 YFSETQ. The CDR3 has 15 residues. The CDR3 region has the DNA TGCGCCAGCAGCTCTACTGACAGGGGGAACTACGAGCAGTACTTC. Residues: CASSSTDRGNYEQYF.

This clone was recorded only once. This chain uses TRBV5-4 with TRBJ2-3; D gene unclear. The CDR3 contains 15 residues. V lost 4 bases, J lost 4 bases, and 16 bases lay in between. The germline V gene encodes CDR1 SGHNT and CDR2 YYREEE (reference sequence). DNA of the CDR3: TGTGCCAGCAGCCTGGCGTGGGCCATGGCAGATACGCAGTATTTT. Protein product: CASSLAWAMADTQYF. The full variable domain, its missing parts supplied by reference TRBV5-4 and TRBJ2-3, is ETGVTQSPTHLIKTRGQQVTLRCSSQSGHNTVSWYQQALGQGPQFIFQYYREEENGRGNFPPRFSGLQFPNYSSELNVNALELDDSALYLCASSLAWAMADTQYFGPGTRLTVL.

The CDR3 region has the DNA TGTGCCAGTAGCGACAGGGGGCGGATCTATGGCTACACCTTC. It translates to CASSDRGRIYGYTF. The chain employs TRBV19 and TRBJ1-2; 10 positions match TRBD1. With V trimmed by 6 bases and J by 4 bases, 5 bases remained unmatched. There are 14 residues in the CDR3. Germline V lookup: CDR1 LNHDA, CDR2 SQIVND (reference sequence).

This rearrangement joins TRBV15 to TRBJ1-3; 8 bases map to TRBD1. The CDR3 extends over 17 amino acids. Germline V CDR1 and CDR2: LNHNV, YYDKDF (reference sequence). V lost 3 bases, J lost 0 bases, and 7 bases stayed unmatched. As DNA, the CDR3 is TGTGCCACCAGCAGCACCGGACAGGGTCTCTCTGGAAACACCATATATTTT. It translates to CATSSTGQGLSGNTIYF.

The chain uses TRBV4-1 and TRBJ1-2, with TRBD1 matching over 9 bases. The V and J ends lost 0 bases and 8 bases, in that order; junction bases with no gene match: 7. The CDR3 is 15 residues long. Germline loops: CDR1 MGHRA, CDR2 YSYEKL. The CDR3 bases are TGCGCCAGCAGCCAAGAACCCGGGACAGGGAGCGGCTACACCTTC. Translation gives CASSQEPGTGSGYTF.

This sequence joins TRBV5-6 and TRBJ2-3, with 10 nucleotides matching TRBD2. This CDR3 contains 17 residues. Germline values: CDR1 SGHDT, CDR2 YYEEEE. J gave up 5 bases and V 0 bases, and 9 bases lay outside the gene matches. Here the CDR3 reads CASSLARSGGAIDTQYF. Written as DNA, the CDR3 is TGTGCCAGCAGCTTGGCCCGGAGCGGGGGGGCGATAGATACGCAGTATTTT.

This clone was counted once. The chain joins TRBV2 to TRBJ2-7; no clear D. The V end lost 5 bases, the J end lost 5 bases, and 13 bases lay between the germline ends. Germline CDR1 and CDR2: SNHLY and FYNNEI. The CDR3 consists of 13 residues. CDR3 in DNA: TGTGCCAGCAGTCTGGAGCGTGAGCACGAGCAGTACTTC. Protein: CASSLEREHEQYF.

The V and J genes are TRBV29-1 and TRBJ1-1; no firm D call. From germline, CDR1 is SQVTM and CDR2 ANQGSEA. Trimming shortened V by 3 bases and J by 4 bases, and 15 bases separated the two germline ends. The CDR3 extends over 14 amino acids. CDR3 loop: CSVEKPTTGTEAFF. CDR3 coding DNA: TGCAGCGTTGAGAAGCCCACTACGGGCACTGAAGCTTTCTTT.

The chain couples TRBV7-9 to TRBJ2-1; maybe TRBD2 (7 bases). This CDR3 has 15 residues. Trimming stripped 2 bases from V and 7 bases from J, with 15 bases between. Germline V CDR1 and CDR2: SEHNR, FQNEAQ (reference sequence). Here the CDR3 reads CASSLSRGGLNEQFF. CDR3 in DNA: TGTGCCAGCAGCTTATCGAGGGGGGGTTTGAATGAGCAGTTCTTC.

This clone was picked up a small number of times. The chain has TRBV7-9 and TRBJ1-1, with D unclear. Germline CDR1 is SEHNR and CDR2 is FQNEAQ (reference sequence). The V end lost 1 base, the J end lost 1 base, and 10 bases lay between the germline ends. The CDR3 is 15 amino acids. The CDR3 nucleotides are TGTGCCAGCAGCTTAGGAGGTGGGTCGAACACTGAAGCTTTCTTT. The encoded protein is CASSLGGGSNTEAFF.

The V and J genes are TRBV11-2 and TRBJ2-1; 12 nucleotides align to TRBD2. The CDR3 extends over 17 amino acids. Germline CDR1 SGHAT, CDR2 FQNNGV. With V trimmed by 4 bases and J by 7 bases, 11 bases remained unmatched. The CDR3 loop is CASSSLAGGPQGNEQFF. The DNA of the CDR3 is TGTGCCAGCAGCTCCCTAGCGGGGGGGCCCCAGGGAAATGAGCAGTTCTTC.

The chain recombines TRBV7-8 with TRBJ1-2; D perhaps matches TRBD1 (6 bases). Germline CDR1 reads SGHVS; CDR2 reads FQNEAQ. Trimming removed 2 bases at V and 4 bases at J, with 11 bases between. This CDR3 spans 14 amino acids. CDR3: CASSLLGRGYGYTF. CDR3 in DNA: TGTGCCAGCAGCTTATTGGGCAGGGGCTATGGCTACACCTTC.

This chain links TRBV10-3 with TRBJ2-7; TRBD2 matches 12 bases. Losses at the gene ends were 2 bases for V and 10 bases for J; bases not matched to a gene: 9. Germline V lookup: CDR1 ENHRY, CDR2 SYGVKD. This CDR3 has 15 amino acids. The CDR3 sequence is CAISELAGGPDNQYF. DNA of the CDR3: TGTGCCATCAGTGAGCTAGCGGGGGGGCCAGATAATCAGTACTTC.

The CDR3 sequence is CASSAGRGSYNEQFF. Written as DNA, the CDR3 is TGTGCCAGCAGCGCTGGGCGGGGCTCCTACAATGAGCAGTTCTTC. The rearrangement joins TRBV7-3 to TRBJ2-1; D is possibly TRBD2 (6 bases). Germline loops: CDR1 SGHTA, CDR2 FQGTGA. Trimming cost V 5 bases and J 0 bases, with 11 bases left between them. The CDR3 totals 15 residues.

This sequence joins TRBV5-6 and TRBJ1-3; D is unclear. This CDR3 has 16 amino acids. Germline V CDR1 and CDR2: SGHDT, YYEEEE. V dropped 1 base and J dropped 4 bases, with 15 bases sitting between them. The CDR3 DNA sequence: TGTGCCAGCAGCTTGTTCGTCGTTCAGTTGGGAAACACCATATATTTT. Translated, it gives CASSLFVVQLGNTIYF.

The chain couples TRBV2 to TRBJ2-7, with D unresolved. Germline-derived CDR1 and CDR2 are SNHLY and FYNNEI. Trimming pared 5 bases from V and 3 bases from J, leaving 5 bases between. The CDR3 runs to 11 residues. CDR3 protein: CASSPNYEQYF. The DNA of the CDR3 is TGTGCCAGCAGTCCCAACTACGAGCAGTACTTC.

This rearrangement joins TRBV7-2 to TRBJ1-2; no clear D. Trimming took 1 base from V and 2 from J, leaving 14 bases between them. The CDR3 length is 16 residues. The germline CDR1 and CDR2 sequences are SGHTA and FQGNSA. The CDR3 DNA follows: TGTGCCAGCAGCTTAGACAGCGGCCAGACAAACTATGGCTACACCTTC. Residues: CASSLDSGQTNYGYTF.

The chain employs TRBV28 and TRBJ2-1, with 12 nucleotides matching TRBD2. Germline-derived CDR1 and CDR2 are MDHEN and SYDVKM. This CDR3 is built from 16 residues. The ends lost 2 bases at V and 1 base at J; junction bases unmatched: 0. The chain's CDR3 is CASSLGTSGSYNEQFF. The CDR3 region has the DNA TGTGCCAGCAGTTTAGGGACTAGCGGGTCCTACAATGAGCAGTTCTTC. The whole variable domain, filled in from reference TRBV28 and TRBJ2-1, reads DVKVTQSSRYLVKRTGEKVFLECVQDMDHENMFWYRQDPGLGLRLIYFSYDVKMKEKGDIPEGYSVSREKKERFSLILESASTNQTSMYLCASSLGTSGSYNEQFFGPGTRLTVL.

The V gene is TRBV2, the J gene TRBJ1-3; D gene unclear. The CDR3 has 14 amino acids. Trimming removed 7 bases at V and 0 bases at J, with 10 bases between. In germline, CDR1 is SNHLY, CDR2 FYNNEI. The CDR3 DNA is TGTGCCAGCAATGACGAGTTCTCTGGAAACACCATATATTTT. Amino acid sequence: CASNDEFSGNTIYF.

The chain employs TRBV29-1 and TRBJ1-2; D might be TRBD1 (5 bases). The CDR3 has 14 amino acids. The germline V gene encodes CDR1 SQVTM and CDR2 ANQGSEA. V was trimmed by 8 bases and J by 0 bases, leaving 16 bases between them. The CDR3 reads CSSTTGVSNYGYTF. The DNA for the CDR3 is TGCAGCTCAACTACGGGGGTGTCTAACTATGGCTACACCTTC. The whole variable domain, filled in from reference TRBV29-1 and TRBJ1-2, reads SAVISQKPSRDICQRGTSLTIQCQVDSQVTMMFWYRQQPGQSLTLIATANQGSEATYESGFVIDKFPISRPNLTFSTLTVSNMSPEDSSIYLCSSTTGVSNYGYTFGSGTRLTVV.

The chain employs TRBV2 and TRBJ2-5, with no clear D. The CDR3 length is 11 residues. V lost 6 bases, J lost 0 bases, and 2 bases lay in between. From germline, CDR1 is SNHLY and CDR2 FYNNEI. This chain's CDR3 is CASSDQETQYF. The CDR3 DNA reads TGTGCCAGCAGCGACCAAGAGACCCAGTACTTC. Combining the CDR3 with reference TRBV2 and TRBJ2-5 gives the whole variable domain EPEVTQTPSHQVTQMGQEVILRCVPISNHLYFYWYRQILGQKVEFLVSFYNNEISEKSEIFDDQFSVERPDGSNFTLKIRSTKLEDSAMYFCASSDQETQYFGPGTRLLVL.

V gene TRBV30 combines with J gene TRBJ2-1; D may be TRBD1 (6 bases). V was clipped by 5 bases and J by 4 bases, with 15 bases between them. Looked up from germline, CDR1 is GTSNPN and CDR2 is SVGIG (reference sequence). This CDR3 has 14 amino acids. CDR3 coding DNA: TGTGCCTGGTCTAGGGAACAGGGATACAATGAGCAGTTCTTC. This sequence encodes CAWSREQGYNEQFF.

The rearrangement joins TRBV6-5 to TRBJ2-7; 12 bases are shared with TRBD2. CDR3 size: 15 residues. Germline V gene lookup returns CDR1 MNHEY and CDR2 SVGAGI. With V trimmed by 4 bases and J by 4 bases, 5 bases remained unmatched. In DNA, the CDR3 is TGTGCCAGCAGTTCCCGACTAGCGGGGGTGTACGAGCAGTACTTC. It is translated as CASSSRLAGVYEQYF.

The CDR3 loop is CASSLQGPTSTSGTQYF. CDR3 nucleotide sequence: TGTGCCAGCAGTTTGCAGGGTCCGACCTCGACTAGCGGGACCCAGTACTTC. This chain joins TRBV28 and TRBJ2-5, with 9 bases lining up with TRBD2. The CDR3 contains 17 residues. J lost 7 bases, V lost 3 bases, and 15 bases had no gene match. CDR1 is MDHEN and CDR2 is SYDVKM in the germline V gene.

The chain uses TRBV25-1 and TRBJ2-1; 7 nucleotides line up with TRBD2. V was pared by 5 bases and J by 12 bases, with 22 bases of the junction left unmatched. This CDR3 contains 17 residues. Germline loops: CDR1 MGHDK, CDR2 SYGVNS. CDR3 residues: CASSPQGAGERGVRQFF. As DNA, the CDR3 is TGTGCCAGCAGTCCCCAGGGCGCCGGGGAACGGGGGGTTCGGCAGTTCTTC.

V gene TRBV4-3 combines with J gene TRBJ2-2, with a possible D match to TRBD1 (5 bases). There are 17 residues in the CDR3. Germline V lookup: CDR1 LGHNA, CDR2 YSLEER. V lost 0 bases to trimming and J lost 4 bases, with 15 bases between them. The chain's CDR3 is CASSQDIRRVGTGELFF. CDR3 coding DNA: TGCGCCAGCAGCCAAGATATTCGCAGGGTGGGCACCGGGGAGCTGTTTTTT.

In the case of this clone: Likely a read error: the CDR3 ends without its conserved phenylalanine or tryptophan. This chain joins TRBV18 and TRBJ1-4; D not resolved. Trimming shortened V by 2 bases and J by 8 bases, and 12 bases separated the two germline ends. Germline V CDR1 and CDR2: KGHSH, LQKENI. CDR3 length: 14 amino acids. The CDR3: CASSPRRQGEKLFV. The CDR3 coding sequence is TGTGCCAGCTCACCAAGGAGACAAGGGGAAAAACTGTTTGTT.

The rearrangement joins TRBV5-6 to TRBJ2-1, with TRBD1 identical over 7 bases. The V gene's germline CDR1 is SGHDT and CDR2 YYEEEE. The CDR3 loop spans 17 amino acids. V was pared by 2 bases and J by 3 bases, with 11 bases of the junction left unmatched. The CDR3 DNA follows: TGTGCCAGCAGCTTTACGACAGGGCCTACCATCTACAATGAGCAGTTCTTC. Translating it yields CASSFTTGPTIYNEQFF.